These 24 T cell receptor beta chains were all obtained from the same sample, sequenced in a study of T cell responses to AZD1222 COVID-19 vaccine. Measured with immunoSEQ multiplex PCR; TCRdb has only the in-frame clones, and not every one. The table shows roughly 180,000 clones, with about 92% occurring only once. Sequences were derived from peripheral blood, sampled 28 days after the second AZD1222 dose. These receptors all stem from an adult who received the AZD1222 COVID-19 vaccine.

The V call is TRBV23-1, the J call TRBJ2-1; 10 nucleotides align to TRBD1. TRBV23-1 is filed as an ORF, its function uncertain. The ends lost 4 bases at V and 4 bases at J; junction bases unmatched: 13. The CDR3 sequence is 18 residues long. CDR3: CASSPPPAVDRGYNEQFF. As DNA, the CDR3 is TGCGCCAGCAGTCCTCCCCCAGCGGTGGACAGGGGGTACAATGAGCAGTTCTTC.

The V gene is TRBV5-1, the J gene TRBJ1-2, with 9 nucleotides matching TRBD1. Unmatched junction bases numbered 5, after V lost 3 bases and J lost 5 bases. The germline CDR1 and CDR2 sequences are SGHRS and YFSETQ. This CDR3 region has 14 residues. CDR3 DNA: TGCGCCAGCAGCTCAGGACAGGGGACGTATGGCTACACCTTC. Protein: CASSSGQGTYGYTF.

V gene TRBV19 combines with J gene TRBJ2-7, with 8 bases aligning to TRBD1. V was pared by 6 bases and J by 5 bases, with 18 bases of the junction left unmatched. This CDR3 comprises 17 residues. The V gene's germline CDR1 is LNHDA and CDR2 SQIVND (reference sequence). The CDR3 here is CASSNGARQGYYHEQYF. Written as DNA, the CDR3 is TGTGCCAGTAGCAACGGGGCCAGACAGGGGTACTACCACGAGCAGTACTTC. The variable domain in full, with the rest retrieved from reference TRBV19 and TRBJ2-7, is DGGITQSPKYLFRKEGQNVTLSCEQNLNHDAMYWYRQDPGQGLRLIYYSQIVNDFQKGDIAEGYSVSREKKESFPLTVTSAQKNPTAFYLCASSNGARQGYYHEQYFGPGTRLTVT.

This clone has more than one count but fewer than ten. The chain couples TRBV28 to TRBJ2-7, with TRBD1 identical over 11 bases. The germline V gene has CDR1 MDHEN and CDR2 SYDVKM. The CDR3 has 16 residues. Trimming took 6 bases from V and 5 from J; bases not matched to a gene: 12. The CDR3 sequence: CASRRGTGTGGHEQYF. The CDR3 nucleotides are TGTGCCAGCAGGCGAGGAACCGGGACAGGGGGTCACGAGCAGTACTTC. The entire variable domain, with the rest obtained from reference TRBV28 and TRBJ2-7, is as follows: DVKVTQSSRYLVKRTGEKVFLECVQDMDHENMFWYRQDPGLGLRLIYFSYDVKMKEKGDIPEGYSVSREKKERFSLILESASTNQTSMYLCASRRGTGTGGHEQYFGPGTRLTVT.

The chain links TRBV2 to TRBJ2-7; D might be TRBD1 (6 bases). Germline lookup yields CDR1 SNHLY and CDR2 FYNNEI. CDR3 length: 17 residues. V lost 4 bases to trimming and J lost 0 bases, with 19 bases between them. Here the CDR3 reads CASSAPIDRPSSYEQYF. DNA for the CDR3: TGTGCCAGCAGTGCCCCCATCGACAGGCCGAGCTCCTACGAGCAGTACTTC.

The rearrangement links TRBV7-8 to TRBJ1-1; D is perhaps TRBD1 (6 bases). V was clipped by 4 bases and J by 7 bases, with 13 bases between them. CDR1 and CDR2 from the germline V gene are SGHVS and FQNEAQ. The CDR3 sequence is 13 residues long. CDR3 coding DNA: TGTGCCAGCAGCTCCCGCGGGGGCGTTGAAGCTTTCTTT. Translation: CASSSRGGVEAFF.

The J gene is TRBJ1-2, the V gene TRBV10-3, with D possibly matching TRBD1 (5 bases). Trimming took off 0 bases at V and 6 bases at J, with 11 bases between the two ends. The CDR3 consists of 14 residues. Per germline, CDR1 ENHRY and CDR2 SYGVKD. The CDR3, as DNA: TGTGCCATCAGTGAGTCGCGGGGGGGTCATGGCTACACCTTC. Its protein is CAISESRGGHGYTF.

The genes are TRBV28 and TRBJ2-2, with D hard to call. Germline values: CDR1 MDHEN, CDR2 SYDVKM. V lost 6 bases to trimming and J lost 1 base, with 12 bases between them. The CDR3 contains 15 residues. CDR3 nucleotide sequence: TGTGCCAGCAGCCGCCTCGACGGGAACACCGGGGAGCTGTTTTTT. Protein sequence: CASSRLDGNTGELFF.

The chain has TRBV7-9 and TRBJ2-1, with D perhaps being TRBD1 or TRBD2 (5 bases each). The germline gives CDR1 SEHNR, CDR2 FQNEAQ (reference sequence). The CDR3 is 12 amino acids. V lost 8 bases and J 8 bases, leaving 13 bases between the germline ends. CDR3 DNA sequence: TGTGCCAGCGGGGGAACGGTTCATGAGCAGTTCTTC. Translating gives CASGGTVHEQFF.

The rearrangement joins TRBV9 to TRBJ1-3; 9 bases are a match to TRBD1. CDR3 length: 16 amino acids. CDR1 and CDR2 from the germline V gene are SGDLS and YYNGEE. The J segment lost 3 bases and the V segment lost 3 bases, leaving 7 bases of the junction unmatched. The chain's CDR3 is CASSDVQGALGNTIYF. As DNA, the CDR3 is TGTGCCAGCAGCGACGTACAGGGGGCTCTTGGAAACACCATATATTTT.

The genes are TRBV18 and TRBJ1-6, with TRBD1 as a possible D gene (6 bases). The V gene's germline CDR1 is KGHSH and CDR2 LQKENI. The CDR3 is 14 residues long. The V end was cut by 3 bases, the J end by 10 bases, with 13 bases between. CDR3 coding DNA: TGTGCCAGCTCACCGTCGGGGGCTCAGTCACCCCTCCACTTT. Translation gives CASSPSGAQSPLHF. The variable domain in full, completed from reference TRBV18 and TRBJ1-6, reads NAGVMQNPRHLVRRRGQEARLRCSPMKGHSHVYWYRQLPEEGLKFMVYLQKENIIDESGMPKERFSAEFPKEGPSILRIQQVVRGDSAAYFCASSPSGAQSPLHFGNGTRLTVT.

The chain couples TRBV5-6 to TRBJ2-3; tentatively, D is TRBD2 (5 bases). The germline CDR1 and CDR2 sequences are SGHDT and YYEEEE. The CDR3 is made up of 14 amino acids. The V end lost 4 bases, the J end lost 1 base, and 10 bases lay between the germline ends. The CDR3 DNA sequence: TGTGCCAGCAGCCGGGGTGCGGGCACAGATACGCAGTATTTT. It translates to CASSRGAGTDTQYF. Drawing the rest from reference TRBV5-6 and TRBJ2-3, the complete variable domain is DAGVTQSPTHLIKTRGQQVTLRCSPKSGHDTVSWYQQALGQGPQFIFQYYEEEERQRGNFPDRFSGHQFPNYSSELNVNALLLGDSALYLCASSRGAGTDTQYFGPGTRLTVL.

The chain recombines TRBV3-1 (or the pseudogene TRBV3-2) with TRBJ2-2, with 10 bases that match TRBD1. Per the germline V gene, CDR1 is LGHDT and CDR2 is YNNKEL (reference sequence). The CDR3 spans 13 residues. The junction had 4 bases not matched to a gene; V was cut back by 2 bases and J by 13 bases. The CDR3 sequence is CASSQSRDRGLFF. For the CDR3, the DNA is TGTGCCAGCAGCCAAAGCCGGGACAGGGGGCTGTTTTTT.

The genes are TRBV4-1 and TRBJ2-1; 7 bases line up with TRBD2. CDR3 length equals 15 residues. The J segment lost 0 bases and the V segment lost 3 bases, leaving 2 bases of the junction unmatched. Germline CDR1 and CDR2: MGHRA and YSYEKL. For the CDR3, the DNA is TGCGCCAGCAGCCAGCGGGGGAGCTCCTACAATGAGCAGTTCTTC. Protein: CASSQRGSSYNEQFF.

The rearrangement links TRBV19 to TRBJ1-2; TRBD1 is a possible D gene (5 bases). The length of the CDR3 is 16 residues. V lost 2 bases and J 3 bases, leaving 16 bases between the germline ends. CDR1 is LNHDA and CDR2 is SQIVND in the germline V gene (reference sequence). CDR3 in amino acids: CASSIREWGADYGYTF. The CDR3 region has the DNA TGTGCCAGTAGTATAAGAGAATGGGGCGCGGACTATGGCTACACCTTC.

The V gene is TRBV27, the J gene TRBJ2-7, with D perhaps matching TRBD2 (5 bases). The germline gives CDR1 MNHEY, CDR2 SMNVEV (reference sequence). Trimming cost V 3 bases and J 7 bases, with 19 bases left between them. CDR3 size: 15 residues. CDR3 loop: CASSLVGLGRGEQYF. CDR3 bases: TGTGCCAGCAGTTTGGTAGGACTGGGCCGTGGGGAGCAGTACTTC.

The rearrangement joins TRBV5-8 to TRBJ1-1; a weak D match, TRBD1 (6 bases). The CDR3 runs to 16 residues. From germline, CDR1 is SGHTS and CDR2 YDEGEE. Deletions cut 1 base from V and 1 base from J, with 14 bases between. CDR3: CASSLSSGHRNTEAFF. The DNA of the CDR3 is TGTGCCAGCAGCTTGTCGTCGGGACACCGGAACACTGAAGCTTTCTTT.

The chain joins TRBV6-5 to TRBJ1-1; 7 bases are a match to TRBD1. Germline loops: CDR1 MNHEY, CDR2 SVGAGI. The CDR3 extends over 14 amino acids. V lost 6 bases and J lost 2; bases outside the gene matches: 6. The CDR3 DNA is TGTGCCAGCAGCAGACAGGGCGGAAACACTGAAGCTTTCTTT. Translation: CASSRQGGNTEAFF.

V gene TRBV19 combines with J gene TRBJ2-2, with D possibly matching TRBD1 (5 bases). Between the trimmed V and J ends, which lost 5 bases and 5 bases, there was a span of 6 bases. CDR3 size: 12 residues. CDR1 is LNHDA and CDR2 is SQIVND in the germline V gene (reference sequence). CDR3 in amino acids: CASSSGTGELFF. CDR3 DNA: TGTGCCAGTAGTTCAGGGACCGGGGAGCTGTTTTTT.

The chain is built from TRBV7-9 and TRBJ2-7; 9 nucleotides match TRBD1. Germline-derived CDR1 and CDR2 are SEHNR and FQNEAQ (reference sequence). The CDR3 sequence is 15 residues long. J gave up 1 base and V 4 bases, and 5 bases lay outside the gene matches. CDR3 in DNA: TGTGCCAGCAGCTCCGGGACAGGGTTATCCTACGAGCAGTACTTC. The encoded protein is CASSSGTGLSYEQYF.

The V gene is TRBV6-1, the J gene TRBJ2-1, with D perhaps matching TRBD1 (7 bases). The CDR3 has 15 residues. V lost 4 bases, J lost 3 bases, and 13 bases lay in between. From germline, CDR1 is MNHNS and CDR2 SASEGT. The CDR3 sequence is CASSVGGGDYNEQFF. As DNA, the CDR3 is TGTGCCAGCAGTGTAGGAGGGGGCGACTACAATGAGCAGTTCTTC.

V and J are TRBV27 and TRBJ1-5; a possible D gene is TRBD1 (5 bases). CDR1 and CDR2 from the germline V gene are MNHEY and SMNVEV (reference sequence). The ends were cut back, 7 bases at V and 3 bases at J, with 16 bases in the middle. The CDR3 is 15 amino acids. The CDR3: CASTPSGGDNQPQHF. The CDR3 DNA reads TGTGCCAGCACTCCCTCGGGGGGAGACAATCAGCCCCAGCATTTT.

The chain uses TRBV7-9 and TRBJ1-1; 7 positions match TRBD1. CDR3 length equals 15 residues. V shed 3 bases and J 0 bases; nucleotides not matched to a gene: 4. Germline-derived CDR1 and CDR2 are SEHNR and FQNEAQ (reference sequence). CDR3 nucleotide sequence: TGTGCCAGCAGCTTGGAGACAGGGATGAACACTGAAGCTTTCTTT. Its translation: CASSLETGMNTEAFF.

The genes are TRBV19 and TRBJ2-7, with a weak D call TRBD1 (6 bases). The V gene's germline CDR1 is LNHDA and CDR2 SQIVND (reference sequence). The CDR3 is 14 residues long. The germline V and J ends were trimmed by 7 bases and 2 bases, with 15 bases remaining between them. The chain's CDR3 is CASTATRTAYEQYF. CDR3 DNA: TGTGCCAGTACCGCTACTAGGACAGCCTACGAGCAGTACTTC.